This T cell receptor beta chain appears in the sequencing data of a study of blood T cell repertoires in COVID-19. Study-level information: COVID-19 samples, acute and convalescent, were from the United States, Italy and Spain.

Patients at the Seattle site were enrolled during active infection and followed longitudinally. In the study's own analysis: The authors estimated nucleated cell counts from reference gene primer amplification. Profiling relied on immunoSEQ multiplex PCR, and the TCRdb table lists in-frame clones only, not all of them. V and J calls and clone size come straight from that table; D and trimming were deduced from the DNA. In the table there are hundreds of thousands of clones, about 88% of which are singletons. The CDR3 loop spans 18 amino acids. Per the germline V gene, CDR1 is MDHEN and CDR2 is SYDVKM. Trimming removed 8 bases from V and 4 bases from J; junction bases left unmatched: 19.

The TCR sequence derives from a woman aged 45-65 years with COVID-19, enrolled during active disease. J is TRBJ2-7 and V is TRBV28; TRBD1 matches at 11 bases. Specimen: peripheral blood. Here the CDR3 DNA reads TGTGCCAGCCATTCCCCAGGCGGGACAGGGGGAAGGGGGTACGAGCAGTACTTC. Translated, it gives CASHSPGGTGGRGYEQYF.